Below, 20 T cell receptor beta chains from the same sample are listed, as sequenced in a study of tumor-infiltrating lymphocytes in primary liver carcinoma. Unsorted bulk tissue (about 18-30 mg) underwent RNA and DNA co-extraction. TCR beta cDNA came from about 0.45 ug total RNA, primed with a constant-region primer. Slightly modified ARM-PCR served as the procedure for the TCR beta libraries. These libraries came from three rounds of nested multiplex PCR. The first two PCR rounds used TRBV1-TRBV30 forward primers with a C-beta reverse primer, 9 to 11 cycles each. From the multiplex PCR reads, TCRdb called clonotypes with MiXCR, one entry per CDR3 protein. This sample has 55,000 or so distinct CDR3 sequences; around 64% occur once, and the top ten carry 55% to 70%. Sequenced: liver tumor tissue from sampling region 2. Sample subset: tumor region T2, inferior pole. These receptors originate from a man aged 40-50 years with primary liver carcinoma and hepatitis B virus infection.

The V call is TRBV4-2, the J call TRBJ1-5, with D unresolved. V was cut by 2 bases and J by 11 bases, with 19 bases left in between. Per the germline V gene, CDR1 is LGHNA and CDR2 is YNFKEQ. There are 15 residues in the CDR3. The CDR3 DNA reads TGTGCCAGCAGCCAAAATTTACAGTCAAATCACTCCCAGCATTTT. It codes for CASSQNLQSNHSQHF.

The chain recombines TRBV7-9 with TRBJ1-5; D gene unclear. CDR1 SEHNR and CDR2 FQNEAQ come from the germline V gene (reference sequence). This CDR3 contains 12 residues. The CDR3 nucleotides read TGTACCGGCAGCGCACATTTTGAGCCCCAGCATTTT. Protein: CTGSAHFEPQHF.

The rearrangement joins TRBV7-9 to TRBJ1-2; no definite D call. The CDR3 is made up of 16 amino acids. The germline V gene encodes CDR1 SEHNR and CDR2 FQNEAQ (reference sequence). Trimming shortened V by 5 bases and J by 5 bases, and 21 bases separated the two germline ends. CDR3 region: CASSTEGRLSQYGYTF. Written as DNA, the CDR3 is TGTGCCAGCAGCACCGAGGGCAGACTATCCCAGTATGGCTACACCTTC.

The gene calls are TRBV2 and TRBJ1-1; tentatively, D is TRBD1 (5 bases). Trimming left V 1 base short and J 4 bases short, with 16 bases between. The CDR3 is 16 amino acids. Per germline, CDR1 SNHLY and CDR2 FYNNEI. In nucleotides, the CDR3 is TGTGCCAGCAGTGAAGGGAGTAGCAGGGTGGGCACTGAAGCTTTCTTT. Translating gives CASSEGSSRVGTEAFF.

In the case of this clonotype: It is likely a read error, because the conserved phenylalanine at the end of the CDR3 is missing. V is TRBV28 and J is TRBJ1-1; perhaps TRBD1 as D (5 bases). The CDR3 is 13 amino acids. From germline, CDR1 is MDHEN and CDR2 SYDVKM. CDR3 DNA sequence: TGTGTCAGCAGTTTACTGAGGGGCACTGAAGCTTTCTTA. Amino acid sequence: CVSSLLRGTEAFL.

On this clonotype itself: Without the conserved terminal phenylalanine or tryptophan, this CDR3 likely stems from a read error. The chain couples TRBV6-2 or TRBV6-3 to TRBJ1-1; TRBD1 matches 7 bases. This CDR3 region has 16 residues. Germline assignment: CDR1 MNHEY and CDR2 SVGEGT. The V gene end was trimmed by 10 bases and the J gene end by 1 base; junction bases not matched to a gene: 15. CDR3 DNA sequence: TGTGCCAACAGACGAGCCGACAGGGAGGAGAACACTGAAGCTTTCCTT. Translated, it gives CANRRADREENTEAFL.

This clonotype has only a few counts. One end of the junction does not line up with germline, which may come from a read error. This CDR3 reads CTSSTRQTNTGELFF. In DNA form, the CDR3 reads TGCACCAGCAGCACCAGGCAGACGAACACCGGGGAGCTGTTTTTT. The chain uses TRBV5-1 and TRBJ2-2; no definite D call. Germline V gene data show CDR1 as SGHRS and CDR2 as YFSETQ. This CDR3 comprises 15 residues.

The chain has TRBV6-2 or TRBV6-3 and TRBJ2-7; D may be TRBD1 (5 bases). Trimming took 6 bases from V and 3 from J, leaving 9 bases between them. CDR1 and CDR2 from the germline V gene are MNHEY and SVGEGT. The CDR3 consists of 12 residues. The CDR3 bases are TGTGCCAGCAGCCTTGACAGCTACGAGCAGTACTTC. This gives the protein CASSLDSYEQYF.

The chain carries TRBV6-2 or TRBV6-3 and TRBJ2-2, with 10 bases that match TRBD1. The germline V gene has CDR1 MNHEY and CDR2 SVGEGT. CDR3 length equals 13 residues. The V gene end was trimmed by 11 bases and the J gene end by 7 bases; junction bases not matched to a gene: 7. CDR3 bases: TGTGCCGGCATGGACAGGGGGGGCGGGGAGCTGTTTTTT. As protein: CAGMDRGGGELFF.

Ten or more counts support this clonotype. A much larger clonotype is one base distant, so this may be a read error. V is TRBV11-1 and J is TRBJ2-6; 8 positions match TRBD1. V shed 5 bases and J 0 bases; nucleotides not matched to a gene: 18. The CDR3 has 21 amino acids. Germline CDR1 and CDR2: SGHAT and FQDESV (reference sequence). For the CDR3, the DNA is TGTGCCAGCAGCATAGGGGGAGACAGGGGCATTTCCCTCTCTGGGGCCAACGTCCTGACTTTC. Translated: CASSIGGDRGISLSGANVLTF.

With regard to this clonotype: This may be a read error, as it is one base from a much larger clone. V gene TRBV28 combines with J gene TRBJ2-3; 9 nucleotides align to TRBD2. V was clipped by 6 bases and J by 12 bases; unmatched bases: 28. Per the germline V gene, CDR1 is MDHEN and CDR2 is SYDVKM. The CDR3 runs 19 residues. The CDR3 spells CASRPTGTSRSSNALFQYF. DNA for the CDR3: TGTGCCAGCAGGCCTACCGGGACTAGCAGGAGCTCCAACGCTTTATTTCAGTATTTT.

Comment on this clonotype: One end of the junction fails to match germline, which may point to a read error. This sequence joins TRBV28 and TRBJ2-3; 8 positions match TRBD2. CDR3 length equals 19 residues. From germline, CDR1 is MDHEN and CDR2 SYDVKM. The CDR3 protein is CACSRGLGGGDLGTDTQYF. CDR3 bases: TGTGCCTGCAGCCGGGGACTAGGGGGAGGGGATTTGGGTACAGATACGCAGTATTTT.

As regards this clonotype: One end of the junction varies from germline; a read error may be responsible. V gene TRBV29-1 combines with J gene TRBJ2-1; tentative D call: TRBD1 (7 bases). The germline CDR1 and CDR2 sequences are SQVTM and ANQGSEA. The CDR3 extends over 12 amino acids. The CDR3 loop is CSDRQGGNEQFF. The CDR3 DNA is TGTAGTGACCGACAGGGAGGCAATGAGCAGTTCTTC.

As regards this clonotype: The conserved final phenylalanine or tryptophan is absent from the CDR3, which likely points to a read error. The chain uses TRBV12-3 or TRBV12-4 and TRBJ1-2; 7 bases are a match to TRBD1. Trimming removed 1 base from V and 8 bases from J; junction bases left unmatched: 10. The CDR3 is 15 amino acids. CDR3 region: CASSLGPQGIGGYTL. The CDR3 DNA is TGTGCCAGCAGTTTAGGACCACAGGGGATCGGAGGCTACACCCTC.

The chain links TRBV4-1 to TRBJ1-2; D unclear. The CDR3 runs 15 residues. Trimming removed 7 bases from V and 4 bases from J, with 19 bases in between. Germline CDR1 and CDR2: MGHRA and YSYEKL. In DNA form, the CDR3 reads TGCGCCAGCAACCGAGATTCGGACCCTTTCTATGGCTACACCTTC. Its translation is CASNRDSDPFYGYTF.

The J gene is TRBJ2-1, the V gene TRBV28; D is possibly TRBD2 (5 bases). Germline V gives CDR1 MDHEN, CDR2 SYDVKM. V was shortened by 2 bases and J by 12 bases, with 17 bases between the two germline ends. This CDR3 region has 14 residues. Here the CDR3 reads CASSLPQDGVGQFF. The CDR3 DNA follows: TGTGCCAGCAGTTTACCCCAGGACGGGGTCGGGCAGTTCTTC.

Within the sample, this clonotype is medium-sized (0.01 to 0.1%). The gene calls are TRBV11-2 and TRBJ2-7; possible D gene TRBD1, 6 bases. Between the trimmed V and J ends, which lost 5 bases and 2 bases, there was a span of 13 bases. Germline V gene sequence: CDR1 SGHAT, CDR2 FQNNGV. The CDR3 length is 14 residues. CDR3 DNA sequence: TGTGCCAGCAGCCCCGGACAGCTGGCCTACGAGCAGTACTTC. Translation: CASSPGQLAYEQYF.

Points on this clonotype: This may be a read error: a much more frequent sequence differs by one nucleotide. The V call is TRBV28, the J call TRBJ2-5, with D hard to call. CDR1 is MDHEN and CDR2 is SYDVKM in the germline V gene. CDR3 size: 13 residues. Trimming took off 2 bases at V and 4 bases at J, with 8 bases between the two ends. For the CDR3, the DNA is TGTGCCAGCAGTTTAGGGTCTATAGAGACCCAGTACTTC. Protein sequence: CASSLGSIETQYF.

The chain joins TRBV7-9 to TRBJ2-3; D uncertain. The V end lost 4 bases, the J end lost 10 bases, and 12 bases lay between the germline ends. This CDR3 has 12 amino acids. Germline CDR1 is SEHNR and CDR2 is FQNEAQ (reference sequence). CDR3 nucleotide sequence: TGTGCCAGCAGCTCTTCCGGTCGGCCGCAGTATTTT. It specifies CASSSSGRPQYF.

The rearrangement joins TRBV25-1 to TRBJ2-7, with D possibly matching TRBD1 (6 bases). Trimming took off 8 bases at V and 2 bases at J, with 10 bases between the two ends. The CDR3 contains 12 residues. The V gene's germline CDR1 is MGHDK and CDR2 SYGVNS. In DNA form, the CDR3 reads TGTGCCAGCGGAAGACAGGCCTACGAGCAGTACTTC. Translated: CASGRQAYEQYF.